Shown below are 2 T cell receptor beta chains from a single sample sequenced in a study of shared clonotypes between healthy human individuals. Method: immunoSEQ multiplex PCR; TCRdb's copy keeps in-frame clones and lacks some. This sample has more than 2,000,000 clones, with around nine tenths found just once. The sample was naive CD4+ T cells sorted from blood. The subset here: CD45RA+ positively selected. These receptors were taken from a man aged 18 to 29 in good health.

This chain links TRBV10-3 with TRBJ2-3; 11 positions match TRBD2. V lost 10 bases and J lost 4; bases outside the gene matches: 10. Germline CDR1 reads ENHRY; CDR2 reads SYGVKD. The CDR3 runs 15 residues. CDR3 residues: CATNLLAGDADTQYF. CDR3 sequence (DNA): TGTGCCACCAACCTACTAGCGGGAGATGCAGATACGCAGTATTTT.

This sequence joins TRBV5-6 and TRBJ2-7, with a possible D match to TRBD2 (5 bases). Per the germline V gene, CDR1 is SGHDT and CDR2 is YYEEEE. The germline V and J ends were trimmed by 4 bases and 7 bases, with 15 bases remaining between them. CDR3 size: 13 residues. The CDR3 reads CASSAMRGWEQYF. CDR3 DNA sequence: TGTGCCAGCAGCGCCATGCGAGGGTGGGAGCAGTACTTC.